This TCR beta chain was sequenced in a study of T-cell reconstitution after alpha-beta-depleted transplantation in children. The TCRbeta library incorporated unique molecular identifiers. TCRdb called the PCR reads again in MiXCR, with one record for every CDR3 protein. The table records 200,000 to 300,000 distinct CDR3 sequences, roughly 24% of them present only once. Study-wide results and limits: Newly generated T cells supplied most T-cell counts and diversity one year post-transplant. Where alpha-beta T cells came from about two months after transplant was reportedly several hundred expanded graft clones. Elevated TCRbeta diversity at day 60 was traced, in some patients, to surviving recipient T cells and thymic progenitors.

Per the germline V gene, CDR1 is DFQATT and CDR2 is SNEGSKA (reference sequence). Trimming left V 3 bases short and J 9 bases short, with 13 bases between. This CDR3 has 12 residues. Worth noting for this clonotype: Its antigen is undetermined.

This clonotype was obtained from a girl aged 2 to 10 with Fanconi anemia, due to receive a stem cell transplant. The chain uses TRBV20-1 and TRBJ2-3; D call uncertain. The source material was PBMCs, sampled before TCRalphabeta/CD19-depleted stem cell transplant. The CDR3 here is CSASAPGRTQYF. The CDR3, as DNA: TGCAGTGCTAGCGCCCCGGGTCGGACGCAGTATTTT.